This T cell receptor beta chain came from a study of blood T cell repertoires in COVID-19. The CDR3 runs 16 residues. In germline, CDR1 is MGHRA, CDR2 YSYEKL. V lost 4 bases and J lost 1, with 15 bases in between. Under the authors' procedure: Cell counts per sample came from amplifying reference gene primers. The repertoire was sequenced with immunoSEQ multiplex PCR; TCRdb's copy has only in-frame clones and lacks some. The DNA gave D and trimming, while V, J and clone size come from that table. The sample includes roughly 190,000 clones, approximately 80% seen only once; the top ten take approximately 10%.

The chain joins TRBV4-1 to TRBJ2-3; D is perhaps TRBD2 (6 bases). The origin of this receptor is a woman in her forties with COVID-19, enrolled during active disease. The source material was peripheral blood. CDR3 sequence reads: CASSLFPGLRTDTQYF. CDR3 DNA: TGCGCCAGCAGCCTATTTCCGGGACTTCGCACAGATACGCAGTATTTT.